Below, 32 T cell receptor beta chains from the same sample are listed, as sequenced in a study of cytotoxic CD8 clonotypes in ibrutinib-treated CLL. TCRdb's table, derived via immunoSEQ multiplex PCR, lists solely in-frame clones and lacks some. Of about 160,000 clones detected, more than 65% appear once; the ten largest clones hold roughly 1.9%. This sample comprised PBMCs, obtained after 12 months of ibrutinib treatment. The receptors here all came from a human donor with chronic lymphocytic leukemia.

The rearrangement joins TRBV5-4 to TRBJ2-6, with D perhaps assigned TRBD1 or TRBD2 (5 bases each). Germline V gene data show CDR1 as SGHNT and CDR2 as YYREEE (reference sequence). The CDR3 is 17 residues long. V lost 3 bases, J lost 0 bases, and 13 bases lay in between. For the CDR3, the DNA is TGTGCCAGCAGCTACGGGACGGCGAACTCTGGGGCCAACGTCCTGACTTTC. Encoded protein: CASSYGTANSGANVLTF.

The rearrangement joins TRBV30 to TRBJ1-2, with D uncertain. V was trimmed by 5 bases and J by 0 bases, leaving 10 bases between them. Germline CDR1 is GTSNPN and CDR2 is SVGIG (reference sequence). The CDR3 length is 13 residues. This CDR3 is CAWFANPNYGYTF. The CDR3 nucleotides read TGTGCCTGGTTCGCCAACCCTAACTATGGCTACACCTTC.

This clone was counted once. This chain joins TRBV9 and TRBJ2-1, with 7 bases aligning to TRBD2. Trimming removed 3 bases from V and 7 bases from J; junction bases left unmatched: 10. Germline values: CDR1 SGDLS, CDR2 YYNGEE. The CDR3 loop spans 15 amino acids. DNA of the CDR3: TGTGCCAGCAGCGCCAGGAGCGGCGGGGGAAATGAGCAGTTCTTC. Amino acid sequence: CASSARSGGGNEQFF.

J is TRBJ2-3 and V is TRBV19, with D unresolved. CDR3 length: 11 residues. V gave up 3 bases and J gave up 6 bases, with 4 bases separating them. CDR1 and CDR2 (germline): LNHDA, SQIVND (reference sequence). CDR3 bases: TGTGCCAGTAGTATCTCGGATACGCAGTATTTT. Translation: CASSISDTQYF.

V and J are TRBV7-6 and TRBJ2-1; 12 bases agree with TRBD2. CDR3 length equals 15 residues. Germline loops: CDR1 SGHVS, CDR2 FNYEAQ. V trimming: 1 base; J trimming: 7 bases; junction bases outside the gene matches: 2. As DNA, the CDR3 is TGTGCCAGCAGCTTAGAAGGGACTAGCGGGAATGAGCAGTTCTTC. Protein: CASSLEGTSGNEQFF. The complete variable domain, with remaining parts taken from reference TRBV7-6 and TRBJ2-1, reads GAGVSQSPRYKVTKRGQDVALRCDPISGHVSLYWYRQALGQGPEFLTYFNYEAQQDKSGLPNDRFSAERPEGSISTLTIQRTEQRDSAMYRCASSLEGTSGNEQFFGPGTRLTVL.

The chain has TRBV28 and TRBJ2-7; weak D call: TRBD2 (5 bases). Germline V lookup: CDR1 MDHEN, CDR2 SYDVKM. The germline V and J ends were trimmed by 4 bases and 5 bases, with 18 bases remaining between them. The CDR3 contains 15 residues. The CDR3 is CASSSPSLGENEQYF. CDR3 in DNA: TGTGCCAGCAGTTCCCCTAGCCTCGGGGAGAACGAGCAGTACTTC.

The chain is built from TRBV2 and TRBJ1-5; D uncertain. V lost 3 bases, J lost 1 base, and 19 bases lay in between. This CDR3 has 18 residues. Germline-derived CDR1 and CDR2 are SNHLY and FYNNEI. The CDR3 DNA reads TGTGCCAGCAGTGAGGCAGGCCCCTCCCAATTAAGCAATCAGCCCCAGCATTTT. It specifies CASSEAGPSQLSNQPQHF. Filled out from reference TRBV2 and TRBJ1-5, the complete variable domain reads EPEVTQTPSHQVTQMGQEVILRCVPISNHLYFYWYRQILGQKVEFLVSFYNNEISEKSEIFDDQFSVERPDGSNFTLKIRSTKLEDSAMYFCASSEAGPSQLSNQPQHFGDGTRLSIL.

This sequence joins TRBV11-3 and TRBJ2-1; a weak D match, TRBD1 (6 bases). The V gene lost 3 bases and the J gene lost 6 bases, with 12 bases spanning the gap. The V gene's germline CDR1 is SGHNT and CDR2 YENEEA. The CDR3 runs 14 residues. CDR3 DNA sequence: TGTGCCAGCAGCTTGGGGGCGCGGTTCAATGAGCAGTTCTTC. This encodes CASSLGARFNEQFF. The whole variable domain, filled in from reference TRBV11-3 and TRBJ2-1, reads EAGVVQSPRYKIIEKKQPVAFWCNPISGHNTLYWYLQNLGQGPELLIRYENEEAVDDSQLPKDRFSAERLKGVDSTLKIQPAELGDSAVYLCASSLGARFNEQFFGPGTRLTVL.

CDR3 loop: CASSGRNTIYF. The DNA for the CDR3 is TGTGCCAGCAGTGGACGAAACACCATATATTTT. This chain connects TRBV6-1 to TRBJ1-3; no clear D. Germline CDR1 is MNHNS and CDR2 is SASEGT. The CDR3 covers 11 residues. V lost 4 bases, J lost 5 bases, and 3 bases lay in between.

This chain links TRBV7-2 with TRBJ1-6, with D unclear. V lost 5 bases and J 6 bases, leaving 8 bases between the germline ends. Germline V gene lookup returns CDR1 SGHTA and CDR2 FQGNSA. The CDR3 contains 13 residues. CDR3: CASSGMVNSPLHF. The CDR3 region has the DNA TGTGCCAGCAGCGGGATGGTTAATTCACCCCTCCACTTT.

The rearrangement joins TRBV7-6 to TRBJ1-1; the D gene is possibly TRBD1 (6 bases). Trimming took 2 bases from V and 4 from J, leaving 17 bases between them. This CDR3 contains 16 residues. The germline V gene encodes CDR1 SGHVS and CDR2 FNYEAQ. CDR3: CASSLLTGLYGTEAFF. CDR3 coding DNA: TGTGCCAGCAGCTTACTCACAGGGTTGTATGGCACTGAAGCTTTCTTT.

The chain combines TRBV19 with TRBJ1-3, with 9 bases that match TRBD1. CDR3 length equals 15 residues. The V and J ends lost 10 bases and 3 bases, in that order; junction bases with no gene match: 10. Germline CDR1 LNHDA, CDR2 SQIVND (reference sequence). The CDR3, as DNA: TGTGCCACCTCTGGACAGGGGATGATTGGAAACACCATATATTTT. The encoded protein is CATSGQGMIGNTIYF.

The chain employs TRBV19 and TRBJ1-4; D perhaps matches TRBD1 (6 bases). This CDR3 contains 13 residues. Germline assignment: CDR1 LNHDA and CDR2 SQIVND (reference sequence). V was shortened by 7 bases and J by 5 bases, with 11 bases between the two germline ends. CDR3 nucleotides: TGTGCCAGTAACCGGGACAACAATGAAAAACTGTTTTTT. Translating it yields CASNRDNNEKLFF.

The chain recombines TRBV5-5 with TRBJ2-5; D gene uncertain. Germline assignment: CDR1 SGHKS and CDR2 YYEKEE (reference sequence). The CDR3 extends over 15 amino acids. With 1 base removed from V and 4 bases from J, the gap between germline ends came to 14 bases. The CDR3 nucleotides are TGTGCCAGCAGCTTGTCTTCGACTGCCCCAGAGACCCAGTACTTC. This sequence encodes CASSLSSTAPETQYF.

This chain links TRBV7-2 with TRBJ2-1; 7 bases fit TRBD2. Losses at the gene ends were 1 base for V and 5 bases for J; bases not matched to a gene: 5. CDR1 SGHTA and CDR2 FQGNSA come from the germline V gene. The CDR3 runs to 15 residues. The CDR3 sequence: CASSLGASGNNEQFF. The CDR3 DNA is TGTGCCAGCAGCTTAGGGGCTAGCGGCAACAATGAGCAGTTCTTC.

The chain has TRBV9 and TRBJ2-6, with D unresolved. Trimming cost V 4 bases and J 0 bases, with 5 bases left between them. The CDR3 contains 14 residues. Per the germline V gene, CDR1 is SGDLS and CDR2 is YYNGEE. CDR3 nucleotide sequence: TGTGCCAGCAGCCTTCACTCTGGGGCCAACGTCCTGACTTTC. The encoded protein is CASSLHSGANVLTF.

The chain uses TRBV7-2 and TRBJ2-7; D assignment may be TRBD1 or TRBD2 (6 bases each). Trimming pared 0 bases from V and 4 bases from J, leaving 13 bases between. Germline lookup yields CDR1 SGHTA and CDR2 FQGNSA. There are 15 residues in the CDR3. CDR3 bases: TGTGCCAGCAGCTTAGCGGGGGCCGCGGGGTACGAGCAGTACTTC. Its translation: CASSLAGAAGYEQYF.

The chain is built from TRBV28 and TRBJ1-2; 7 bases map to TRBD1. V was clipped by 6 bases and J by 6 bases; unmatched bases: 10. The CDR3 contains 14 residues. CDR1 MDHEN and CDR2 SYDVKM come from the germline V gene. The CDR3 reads CASSEGGRVHGYTF. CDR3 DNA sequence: TGTGCCAGCAGCGAAGGGGGCAGGGTGCATGGCTACACCTTC.

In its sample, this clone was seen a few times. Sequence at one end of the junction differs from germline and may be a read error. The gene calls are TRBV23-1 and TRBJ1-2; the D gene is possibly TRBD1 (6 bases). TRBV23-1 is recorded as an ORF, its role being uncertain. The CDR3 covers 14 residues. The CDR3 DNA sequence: TGCGCCAGCCGGCGACGACAGGTCCTTTATGGGTACACCTTC. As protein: CASRRRQVLYGYTF.

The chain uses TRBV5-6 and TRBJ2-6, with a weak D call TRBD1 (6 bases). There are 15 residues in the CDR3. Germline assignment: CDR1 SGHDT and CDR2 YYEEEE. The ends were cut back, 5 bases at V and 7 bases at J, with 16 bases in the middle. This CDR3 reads CASSPTGSRANVLTF. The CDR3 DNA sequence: TGTGCCAGCAGTCCCACAGGGTCCAGAGCCAACGTCCTGACTTTC.

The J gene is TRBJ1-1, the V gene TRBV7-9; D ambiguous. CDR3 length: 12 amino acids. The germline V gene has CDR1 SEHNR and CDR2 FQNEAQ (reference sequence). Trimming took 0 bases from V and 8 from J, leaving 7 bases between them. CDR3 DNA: TGTGCCAGCAGCTTAGCGAGGGTGGAAGCTTTCTTT. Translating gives CASSLARVEAFF.

The CDR3 DNA reads as TGTGCCAGCAGCCCCAGCAGGGGGCGCGGTGAGCAGTTCTTC. It encodes CASSPSRGRGEQFF. The J gene is TRBJ2-1, the V gene TRBV5-5, with 8 bases identical to TRBD1. J gave up 9 bases and V 4 bases, and 9 bases lay outside the gene matches. The CDR3 length is 14 residues. Germline V gene sequence: CDR1 SGHKS, CDR2 YYEKEE (reference sequence). Full variable domain (rest looked up from reference TRBV5-5 and TRBJ2-1): DAGVTQSPTHLIKTRGQQVTLRCSPISGHKSVSWYQQVLGQGPQFIFQYYEKEERGRGNFPDRFSARQFPNYSSELNVNALLLGDSALYLCASSPSRGRGEQFFGPGTRLTVL.

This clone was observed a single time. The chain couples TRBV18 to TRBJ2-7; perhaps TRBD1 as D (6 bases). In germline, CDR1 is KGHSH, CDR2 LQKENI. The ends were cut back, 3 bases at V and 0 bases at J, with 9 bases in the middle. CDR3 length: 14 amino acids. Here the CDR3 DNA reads TGTGCCAGCTCACCCGGGACATTCTCCTACGAGCAGTACTTC. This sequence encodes CASSPGTFSYEQYF.

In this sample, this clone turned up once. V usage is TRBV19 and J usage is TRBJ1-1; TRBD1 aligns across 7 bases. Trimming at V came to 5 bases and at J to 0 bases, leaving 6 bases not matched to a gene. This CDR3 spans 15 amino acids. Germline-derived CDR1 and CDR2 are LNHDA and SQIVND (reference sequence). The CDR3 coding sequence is TGTGCCAGTAGTTTGGGACAGACCATGAACACTGAAGCTTTCTTT. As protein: CASSLGQTMNTEAFF.

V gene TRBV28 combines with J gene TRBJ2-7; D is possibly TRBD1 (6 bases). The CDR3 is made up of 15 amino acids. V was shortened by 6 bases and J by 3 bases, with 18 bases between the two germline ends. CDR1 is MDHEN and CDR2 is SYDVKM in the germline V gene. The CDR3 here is CASSQPGHIDYEQYF. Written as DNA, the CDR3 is TGTGCCAGCAGCCAACCGGGACATATAGACTACGAGCAGTACTTC. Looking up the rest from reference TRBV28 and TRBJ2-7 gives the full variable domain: DVKVTQSSRYLVKRTGEKVFLECVQDMDHENMFWYRQDPGLGLRLIYFSYDVKMKEKGDIPEGYSVSREKKERFSLILESASTNQTSMYLCASSQPGHIDYEQYFGPGTRLTVT.

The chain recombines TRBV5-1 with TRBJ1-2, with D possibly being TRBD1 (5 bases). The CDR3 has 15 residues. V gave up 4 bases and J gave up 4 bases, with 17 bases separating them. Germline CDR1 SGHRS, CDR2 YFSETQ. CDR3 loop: CASSPALGAVYGYTF. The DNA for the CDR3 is TGCGCCAGCAGCCCGGCTCTTGGGGCGGTCTATGGCTACACCTTC.

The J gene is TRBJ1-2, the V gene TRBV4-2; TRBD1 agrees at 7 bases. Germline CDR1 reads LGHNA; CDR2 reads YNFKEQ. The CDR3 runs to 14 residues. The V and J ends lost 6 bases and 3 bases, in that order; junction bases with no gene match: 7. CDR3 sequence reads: CASSTGALDYGYTF. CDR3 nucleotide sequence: TGTGCCAGCAGTACAGGGGCGTTAGACTATGGCTACACCTTC.

The CDR3 coding sequence is TGTGCCAGCACCGGACAGGGGTACGAGCAGTACTTC. This codes for CASTGQGYEQYF. The V and J genes are TRBV6-1 and TRBJ2-7; 9 bases agree with TRBD1. The germline V gene encodes CDR1 MNHNS and CDR2 SASEGT. CDR3 size: 12 residues. Unmatched junction bases numbered 2, after V lost 7 bases and J lost 4 bases.

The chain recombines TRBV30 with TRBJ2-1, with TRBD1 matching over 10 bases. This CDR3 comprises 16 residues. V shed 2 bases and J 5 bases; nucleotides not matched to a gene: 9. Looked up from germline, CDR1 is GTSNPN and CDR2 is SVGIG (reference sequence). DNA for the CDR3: TGTGCCTGGAGTATAAAAGGGACAGGGGTTGACAATGAGCAGTTCTTC. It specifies CAWSIKGTGVDNEQFF.

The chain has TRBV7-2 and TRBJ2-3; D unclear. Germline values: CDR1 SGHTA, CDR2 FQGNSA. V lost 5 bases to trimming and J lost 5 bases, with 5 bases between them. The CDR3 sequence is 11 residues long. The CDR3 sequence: CASSNRDTQYF. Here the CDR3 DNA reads TGTGCCAGCAGCAACAGAGATACGCAGTATTTT.

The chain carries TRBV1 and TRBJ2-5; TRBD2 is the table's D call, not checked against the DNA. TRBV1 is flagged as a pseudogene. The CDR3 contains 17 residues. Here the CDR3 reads CTSSQVIGSGRGETQYF. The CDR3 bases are TGCACCAGCAGCCAAGTAATAGGGAGCGGGAGGGGAGAGACCCAGTACTTC.

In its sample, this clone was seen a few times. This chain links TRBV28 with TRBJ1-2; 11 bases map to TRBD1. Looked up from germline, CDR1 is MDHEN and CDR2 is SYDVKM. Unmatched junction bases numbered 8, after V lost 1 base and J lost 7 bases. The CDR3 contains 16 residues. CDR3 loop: CASSLSTTGTGGGYTF. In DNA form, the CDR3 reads TGTGCCAGCAGTTTATCGACGACCGGGACAGGGGGTGGCTACACCTTC.